Following are 28 T cell receptor beta chains from one sample sequenced in a study of shared clonotypes between healthy human individuals. Libraries were prepared by immunoSEQ multiplex PCR; TCRdb keeps only in-frame clonotypes and omits some of them. The sample yields about 480,000 clones, over 60% seen once. The sample comprised PBMCs. The receptors derive from a woman in her 40s in good health. Some clones in this sample may be carry-over from other donors' samples.

J is TRBJ1-1 and V is TRBV9; D perhaps matches TRBD1 (6 bases). V was shortened by 3 bases and J by 0 bases, with 9 bases between the two germline ends. Germline-derived CDR1 and CDR2 are SGDLS and YYNGEE. The CDR3 loop spans 14 amino acids. The CDR3 sequence is CASSETGMNTEAFF. CDR3 in DNA: TGTGCCAGCAGCGAGACAGGCATGAACACTGAAGCTTTCTTT.

The chain has TRBV28 and TRBJ2-7; 12 nucleotides agree with TRBD2. CDR1 and CDR2 (germline): MDHEN, SYDVKM. The CDR3 loop spans 16 amino acids. Germline trimming cut 5 bases from V and 2 bases from J; bases unmatched to any gene: 7. CDR3 nucleotides: TGTGCCAGCAGTATCACGGGACTAGCGGGCACCTACGAGCAGTACTTC. Amino acid sequence: CASSITGLAGTYEQYF.

The V and J genes are TRBV9 and TRBJ2-3, with D unresolved. Germline V gene data show CDR1 as SGDLS and CDR2 as YYNGEE. Trimming cost V 4 bases and J 0 bases, with 12 bases left between them. The CDR3 consists of 15 residues. The chain's CDR3 is CASSPHGVSTDTQYF. The CDR3 region has the DNA TGTGCCAGCAGCCCCCATGGCGTTAGCACAGATACGCAGTATTTT.

In regard to this clone: Other nucleotide sequences in the sample specify the same CDR3. CDR3 sequence: CSARSTETQYF. In DNA form, the CDR3 reads TGCAGTGCTAGGAGTACGGAGACCCAGTACTTC. The chain joins TRBV20-1 to TRBJ2-5, with D unresolved. The V gene lost 3 bases and the J gene lost 5 bases, with 7 bases spanning the gap. Germline lookup yields CDR1 DFQATT and CDR2 SNEGSKA (reference sequence). This CDR3 is built from 11 residues.

J is TRBJ2-1 and V is TRBV11-2; 7 bases match TRBD2. Germline assignment: CDR1 SGHAT and CDR2 FQNNGV. Trimming took 1 base from V and 7 from J; bases not matched to a gene: 10. The CDR3 spans 16 residues. This CDR3 is CASSLVRREGLNEQFF. The CDR3 nucleotides read TGTGCCAGCAGCTTAGTCAGGAGGGAGGGCCTAAATGAGCAGTTCTTC.

This clone showed up just a few times. The chain links TRBV27 to TRBJ1-2, with 8 bases that match TRBD1. The CDR3 loop spans 13 amino acids. The J segment lost 8 bases and the V segment lost 5 bases, leaving 7 bases of the junction unmatched. CDR1 is MNHEY and CDR2 is SMNVEV in the germline V gene (reference sequence). The CDR3 DNA follows: TGTGCCAGCAGTCCAGACAGGGGCGGAGGCTACACCTTC. This translates into CASSPDRGGGYTF.

The rearrangement uses TRBV28 and TRBJ2-2; possibly TRBD1 for D (6 bases). The CDR3 has 16 residues. Germline V gene sequence: CDR1 MDHEN, CDR2 SYDVKM. Trimming shortened V by 4 bases and J by 0 bases, and 12 bases separated the two germline ends. This CDR3 reads CASSSGRQANTGELFF. CDR3 in DNA: TGTGCCAGCAGTTCGGGCCGACAGGCGAACACCGGGGAGCTGTTTTTT.

This clone was recorded only once. This chain links TRBV5-1 with TRBJ2-5; 7 bases line up with TRBD2. This CDR3 has 15 residues. With V trimmed by 6 bases and J by 4 bases, 12 bases remained unmatched. The germline CDR1 and CDR2 sequences are SGHRS and YFSETQ. The CDR3 protein is CASTYPGGSPETQYF. In DNA form, the CDR3 reads TGCGCCAGCACCTACCCGGGCGGGAGCCCAGAGACCCAGTACTTC. The entire variable domain, with the rest obtained from reference TRBV5-1 and TRBJ2-5, is as follows: KAGVTQTPRYLIKTRGQQVTLSCSPISGHRSVSWYQQTPGQGLQFLFEYFSETQRNKGNFPGRFSGRQFSNSRSEMNVSTLELGDSALYLCASTYPGGSPETQYFGPGTRLLVL.

The CDR3 coding sequence is TGTGCCAGCAGCGTAAGCTCCGTTATTACCTACAATGAGCAGTTCTTC. It encodes CASSVSSVITYNEQFF. The chain recombines TRBV9 with TRBJ2-1; no reliable D call. CDR3 length: 16 amino acids. Trimming cost V 1 base and J 2 bases, with 13 bases left between them. The germline CDR1 and CDR2 sequences are SGDLS and YYNGEE.

The chain links TRBV7-2 to TRBJ1-2; 7 nucleotides align to TRBD1. Germline assignment: CDR1 SGHTA and CDR2 FQGNSA. The CDR3 is 14 amino acids. V shed 4 bases, J shed 2 bases, and the junction held 4 bases outside the gene matches. As DNA, the CDR3 is TGTGCCAGCAGCTCCCCACAGGGGAACTATGGCTACACCTTC. Translation gives CASSSPQGNYGYTF.

The J gene is TRBJ1-3, the V gene TRBV5-1, with D perhaps TRBD1 (6 bases). CDR3 length: 16 amino acids. From germline, CDR1 is SGHRS and CDR2 YFSETQ. The germline V and J ends were trimmed by 3 bases and 0 bases, with 13 bases remaining between them. Here the CDR3 DNA reads TGCGCCAGCAGCTACACAGGGACAAACTCTGGAAACACCATATATTTT. Translated, it gives CASSYTGTNSGNTIYF.

V usage is TRBV27 and J usage is TRBJ2-1; no firm D call. V was cut by 8 bases and J by 5 bases, with 10 bases left in between. Germline-derived CDR1 and CDR2 are MNHEY and SMNVEV (reference sequence). The length of the CDR3 is 12 residues. DNA of the CDR3: TGTGCCAGCTCCCCGGGCCACAATGAGCAGTTCTTC. Amino acids: CASSPGHNEQFF.

The chain combines TRBV5-1 with TRBJ1-3; D possibly corresponds to TRBD1 (5 bases). The CDR3 covers 16 residues. CDR1 SGHRS and CDR2 YFSETQ come from the germline V gene. Trimming stripped 4 bases from V and 0 bases from J, with 14 bases between. For the CDR3, the DNA is TGCGCCAGCAGCGGAGGGACGGCATCCTCTGGAAACACCATATATTTT. Amino acids: CASSGGTASSGNTIYF.

Only a few counts were recorded for this clone. This chain uses TRBV19 with TRBJ1-5; 8 bases match TRBD1. V gave up 4 bases and J gave up 2 bases; unmatched junction bases: 4. This CDR3 contains 15 residues. Germline values: CDR1 LNHDA, CDR2 SQIVND (reference sequence). CDR3 residues: CASSSGQGGNQPQHF. Here the CDR3 DNA reads TGTGCCAGTAGTAGCGGACAGGGTGGCAATCAGCCCCAGCATTTT.

The chain joins TRBV2 to TRBJ2-4, with TRBD2 as a possible D gene (6 bases). Germline V lookup: CDR1 SNHLY, CDR2 FYNNEI. The CDR3 contains 13 residues. V dropped 4 bases and J dropped 4 bases, with 8 bases sitting between them. CDR3 amino acids: CASSASEKNIQYF. The CDR3 nucleotides are TGTGCCAGCAGTGCTAGCGAGAAAAACATTCAGTACTTC.

The rearrangement joins TRBV25-1 to TRBJ2-5, with TRBD1 matching 7 bases. Germline loops: CDR1 MGHDK, CDR2 SYGVNS. The CDR3 is 14 amino acids. With 0 bases clipped from V and 2 bases from J, the junction kept 0 bases outside the gene matches. The CDR3 reads CASSEYRGQETQYF. CDR3 coding DNA: TGTGCCAGCAGTGAATACAGGGGGCAAGAGACCCAGTACTTC.

J is TRBJ1-4 and V is TRBV5-5, with D perhaps matching TRBD1 (6 bases). CDR3 length: 14 amino acids. V was shortened by 4 bases and J by 8 bases, with 15 bases between the two germline ends. The V gene's germline CDR1 is SGHKS and CDR2 YYEKEE (reference sequence). The CDR3 loop is CASSLDLGGEKLFF. In DNA, the CDR3 is TGTGCCAGCAGCCTGGACCTCGGGGGCGAAAAACTGTTTTTT.

In its sample, this clone was seen a few times. The rearrangement uses TRBV5-1 and TRBJ2-3; unclear D gene. Per the germline V gene, CDR1 is SGHRS and CDR2 is YFSETQ. V was shortened by 0 bases and J by 1 base, with 12 bases between the two germline ends. CDR3 length: 16 residues. Written as DNA, the CDR3 is TGCGCCAGCAGCTTGGAGTTCCGAGGAGGCACAGATACGCAGTATTTT. It yields the protein CASSLEFRGGTDTQYF.

This chain uses TRBV19 with TRBJ2-5; D uncertain. V gave up 5 bases and J gave up 2 bases, with 15 bases separating them. Germline-derived CDR1 and CDR2 are LNHDA and SQIVND (reference sequence). The CDR3 totals 15 residues. The CDR3: CASSPMSRNQETQYF. The CDR3 DNA sequence: TGTGCCAGTAGTCCCATGAGCCGTAATCAAGAGACCCAGTACTTC.

This chain links TRBV19 with TRBJ2-6; TRBD1 matches at 8 bases. Trimming took 0 bases from V and 4 from J; bases not matched to a gene: 8. CDR3 size: 18 residues. CDR1 LNHDA and CDR2 SQIVND come from the germline V gene (reference sequence). DNA of the CDR3: TGTGCCAGTAGTATAGATGGGGGCAGGGGGCTCGGGGCCAACGTCCTGACTTTC. Its protein is CASSIDGGRGLGANVLTF.

The chain joins TRBV27 to TRBJ2-2; D assignment may be TRBD1 or TRBD2 (5 bases each). This CDR3 has 14 residues. Germline-derived CDR1 and CDR2 are MNHEY and SMNVEV (reference sequence). Trimming took off 6 bases at V and 3 bases at J, with 11 bases between the two ends. CDR3 in DNA: TGTGCCAGCAGGTCAGGGACGGACACCGGGGAGCTGTTTTTT. Its translation is CASRSGTDTGELFF.

This clone was recorded once. The genes are TRBV7-3 and TRBJ2-7; TRBD1 or TRBD2 may be the D gene (5 bases each). Germline V gives CDR1 SGHTA, CDR2 FQGTGA. V lost 2 bases and J 7 bases, leaving 15 bases between the germline ends. This CDR3 contains 14 residues. The CDR3 here is CASSLGGVGGEQYF. In DNA, the CDR3 is TGTGCCAGCAGCTTAGGGGGAGTTGGTGGTGAGCAGTACTTC.

The rearrangement joins TRBV18 to TRBJ1-5, with 7 nucleotides matching TRBD1. The CDR3 covers 15 residues. V shed 2 bases, J shed 7 bases, and the junction held 8 bases outside the gene matches. Per the germline V gene, CDR1 is KGHSH and CDR2 is LQKENI. The CDR3 DNA is TGTGCCAGCTCACCAAACAGGGGAGTTGAGCAGCCCCAGCATTTT. Residues: CASSPNRGVEQPQHF.

Remarks on this clone: It may be a read error: a sequence one base away is much more abundant. V gene TRBV11-2 combines with J gene TRBJ2-3; D ambiguous. V was clipped by 2 bases and J by 6 bases, with 3 bases between them. Germline loops: CDR1 SGHAT, CDR2 FQNNGV. The CDR3 loop spans 11 amino acids. For the CDR3, the DNA is TGTGCCAGCAGCTTAAGGGATACGCAGTATTTT. Translation: CASSLRDTQYF.

V is TRBV5-6 and J is TRBJ2-7; no definite D call. Germline V gene lookup returns CDR1 SGHDT and CDR2 YYEEEE. This CDR3 region has 14 residues. Trimming removed 4 bases at V and 3 bases at J, with 14 bases between. CDR3 bases: TGTGCCAGCAGCAGCTACGACACGCTCTACGAGCAGTACTTC. Protein: CASSSYDTLYEQYF.

V is TRBV7-3 and J is TRBJ2-1, with D tentatively TRBD1 or TRBD2 (6 bases each). CDR3 length: 14 residues. The V and J ends lost 1 base and 7 bases respectively, with 11 bases between them. CDR1 and CDR2 from the germline V gene are SGHTA and FQGTGA. CDR3 loop: CASSLSGGGNEQFF. The CDR3 DNA reads TGTGCCAGCAGCTTAAGCGGAGGGGGTAATGAGCAGTTCTTC.

The rearrangement joins TRBV2 to TRBJ1-4; D is possibly TRBD1 (5 bases). V lost 0 bases and J 8 bases, leaving 13 bases between the germline ends. The CDR3 is made up of 15 amino acids. Germline CDR1 reads SNHLY; CDR2 reads FYNNEI. The CDR3 loop reads CASSEAEAGYEKLFF. The DNA for the CDR3 is TGTGCCAGCAGTGAAGCAGAGGCAGGGTACGAAAAACTGTTTTTT.

About this clone itself: Other DNA sequences of this sample code for an identical CDR3. The chain links TRBV5-1 to TRBJ2-6; D is unclear. The CDR3 totals 14 residues. Trimming cost V 0 bases and J 2 bases, with 3 bases left between them. Germline-derived CDR1 and CDR2 are SGHRS and YFSETQ. The CDR3, as DNA: TGCGCCAGCAGCTTGGGTACTGGGGCCAACGTCCTGACTTTC. Protein: CASSLGTGANVLTF. Supplemented by reference TRBV5-1 and TRBJ2-6, the full variable domain reads KAGVTQTPRYLIKTRGQQVTLSCSPISGHRSVSWYQQTPGQGLQFLFEYFSETQRNKGNFPGRFSGRQFSNSRSEMNVSTLELGDSALYLCASSLGTGANVLTFGAGSRLTVL.